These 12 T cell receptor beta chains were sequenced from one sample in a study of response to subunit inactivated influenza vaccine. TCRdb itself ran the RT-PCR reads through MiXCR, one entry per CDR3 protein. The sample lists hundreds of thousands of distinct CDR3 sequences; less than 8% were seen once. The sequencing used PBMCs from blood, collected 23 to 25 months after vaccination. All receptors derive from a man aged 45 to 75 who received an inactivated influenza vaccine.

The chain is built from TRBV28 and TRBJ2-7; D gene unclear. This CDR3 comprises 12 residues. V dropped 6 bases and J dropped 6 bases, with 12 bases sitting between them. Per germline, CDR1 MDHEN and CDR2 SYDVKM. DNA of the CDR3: TGTGCCAGCAGCAACCCTTCCCGCGAGCAGTACTTC. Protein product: CASSNPSREQYF.

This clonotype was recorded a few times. CDR3 DNA: TGTGCCAGCAGCCAGGGGCGGTGGGCCTCCTACGAGCAGTACTTC. This gives the protein CASSQGRWASYEQYF. The rearrangement uses TRBV3-1 and TRBJ2-7, with D possibly being TRBD1 (5 bases). The germline V and J ends were trimmed by 3 bases and 0 bases, with 12 bases remaining between them. The CDR3 contains 15 residues. The germline V gene has CDR1 LGHDT and CDR2 YNNKEL (reference sequence).

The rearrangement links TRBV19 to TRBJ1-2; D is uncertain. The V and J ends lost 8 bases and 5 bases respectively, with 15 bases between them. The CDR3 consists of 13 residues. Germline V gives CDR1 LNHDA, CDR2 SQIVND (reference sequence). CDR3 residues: CASSQNSVYGYTF. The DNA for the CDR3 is TGTGCCAGTTCTCAGAATAGCGTATATGGCTACACCTTC.

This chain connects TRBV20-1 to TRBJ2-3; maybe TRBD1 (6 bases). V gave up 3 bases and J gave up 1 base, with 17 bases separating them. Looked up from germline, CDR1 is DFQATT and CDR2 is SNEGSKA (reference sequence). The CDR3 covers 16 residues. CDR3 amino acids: CSARGAGAPGTDTQYF. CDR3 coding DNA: TGCAGTGCTAGGGGGGCCGGGGCGCCTGGCACAGATACGCAGTATTTT.

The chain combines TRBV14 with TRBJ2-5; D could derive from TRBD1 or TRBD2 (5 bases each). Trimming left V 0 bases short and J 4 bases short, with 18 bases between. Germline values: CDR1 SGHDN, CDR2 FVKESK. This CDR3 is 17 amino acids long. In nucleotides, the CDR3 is TGTGCCAGCAGCCAAGATATCTTCGTTGGGGGTAGAGAGACCCAGTACTTC. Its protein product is CASSQDIFVGGRETQYF. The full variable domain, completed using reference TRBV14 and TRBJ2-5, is EAGVTQFPSHSVIEKGQTVTLRCDPISGHDNLYWYRRVMGKEIKFLLHFVKESKQDESGMPNNRFLAERTGGTYSTLKVQPAELEDSGVYFCASSQDIFVGGRETQYFGPGTRLLVL.

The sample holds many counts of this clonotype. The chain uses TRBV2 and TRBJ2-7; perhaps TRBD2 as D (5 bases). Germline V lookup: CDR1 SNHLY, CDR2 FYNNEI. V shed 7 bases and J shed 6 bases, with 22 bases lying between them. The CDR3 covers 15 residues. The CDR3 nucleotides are TGTGCCAGCACTCTCTGGGCCAACCGGGATAGCGAGCAGTACTTC. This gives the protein CASTLWANRDSEQYF.

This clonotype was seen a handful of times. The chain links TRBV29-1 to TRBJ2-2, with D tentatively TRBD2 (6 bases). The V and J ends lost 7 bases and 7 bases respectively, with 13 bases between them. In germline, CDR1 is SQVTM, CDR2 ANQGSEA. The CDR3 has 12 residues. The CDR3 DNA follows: TGCAGCGCGAGACTAGGTGGCGGGGAGCTGTTTTTT. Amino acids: CSARLGGGELFF.

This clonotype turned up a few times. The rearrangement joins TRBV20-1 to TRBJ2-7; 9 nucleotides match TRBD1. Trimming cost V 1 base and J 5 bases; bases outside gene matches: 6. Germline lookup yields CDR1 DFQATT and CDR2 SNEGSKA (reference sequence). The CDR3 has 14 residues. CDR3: CSARGTGDPNEQYF. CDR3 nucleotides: TGCAGTGCTAGAGGGACAGGGGACCCCAACGAGCAGTACTTC.

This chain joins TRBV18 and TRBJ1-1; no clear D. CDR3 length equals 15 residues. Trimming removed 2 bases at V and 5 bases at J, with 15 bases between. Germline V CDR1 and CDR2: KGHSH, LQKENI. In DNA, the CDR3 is TGTGCCAGCTCACCAGGAGGCAACGGGCGGACTGAAGCTTTCTTT. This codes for CASSPGGNGRTEAFF.

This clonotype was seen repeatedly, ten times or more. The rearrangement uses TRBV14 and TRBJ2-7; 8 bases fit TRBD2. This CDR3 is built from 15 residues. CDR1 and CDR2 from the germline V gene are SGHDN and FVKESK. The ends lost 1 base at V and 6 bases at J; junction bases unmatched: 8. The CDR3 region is CASSQVPAGVGEQYF. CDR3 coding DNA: TGTGCCAGCAGCCAAGTTCCAGCGGGAGTAGGCGAGCAGTACTTC.

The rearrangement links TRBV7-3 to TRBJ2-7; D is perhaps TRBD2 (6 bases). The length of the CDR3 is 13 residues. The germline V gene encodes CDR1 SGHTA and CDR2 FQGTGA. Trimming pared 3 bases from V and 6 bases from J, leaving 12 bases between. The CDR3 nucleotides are TGTGCCAGCAGCTTTCGTCGGGGGAGCGAGCAGTACTTC. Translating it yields CASSFRRGSEQYF.

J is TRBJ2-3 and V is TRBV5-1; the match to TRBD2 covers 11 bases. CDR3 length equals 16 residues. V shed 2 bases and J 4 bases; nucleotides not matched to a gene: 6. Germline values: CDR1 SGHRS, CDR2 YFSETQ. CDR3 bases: TGCGCCAGCAGCTTTATAGCGGGGGGGGAAGCAGATACGCAGTATTTT. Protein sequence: CASSFIAGGEADTQYF.